A selection of T cell receptor beta chains follows, all from one sample in a study of blood T cell repertoires in COVID-19. Some clones are missing from TCRdb's copy, which holds only in-frame ones; the method was immunoSEQ multiplex PCR. This sample has 250,000 to 350,000 clones, with 89% found just once. Material: peripheral blood. The receptors stem from a middle-aged woman who had recovered from COVID-19. The CDR3 runs from the conserved cysteine through the conserved F or W. A D gene is named only where the DNA matches it firmly. The size of a clone is reported for some rows only, either as once, few or many, or as a class for expanded clones.

v_call	d_call	clone_size	j_call	cdr3_nt	cdr3_aa
TRBV5-6	-	-	TRBJ2-3	TGTGCCAGCACCTCGTCTAGGGGCGGTTGGGATACGCAGTATTTT	CASTSSRGGWDTQYF
TRBV27	-	-	TRBJ2-2	TGTGCCAGCAGTTTAGAAGGGACTAACACCGGGGAGCTGTTTTTT	CASSLEGTNTGELFF
TRBV2	TRBD1	-	TRBJ2-7	TGTGCCAGCAGGGACAGGGCTGGTAACGAGCAGTACTTC	CASRDRAGNEQYF
TRBV19	-	-	TRBJ1-3	TGTGCCAGCGCAGGGGTCGGCCTTGGAAACACCATATATTTT	CASAGVGLGNTIYF
TRBV7-9	-	-	TRBJ2-7	TGTGCCAGCAGCCCGGCAGGGAACTCCTTCGAGCAGTACTTC	CASSPAGNSFEQYF
TRBV3-1/TRBV3-2	-	-	TRBJ2-1	TGTGCCAGCAGCCCCAGCGCGAGCTCCTACAATGAGCAGTTCTTC	CASSPSASSYNEQFF
TRBV11-2	-	-	TRBJ1-1	TGTGCCAGCAGCTTATGGAGGGAGGTGAACACTGAAGCTTTCTTT	CASSLWREVNTEAFF
TRBV5-4	TRBD2	-	TRBJ2-1	TGTGCCAGCAGCTCGCTAGCGGGAGGGGGGAATGAGCAGTTCTTC	CASSSLAGGGNEQFF
TRBV6-1	TRBD2	-	TRBJ2-7	TGTGCCAGCAGCAGCCAGATGCTAGCGGGTGGTGAGCAGTACTTC	CASSSQMLAGGEQYF
TRBV13	-	-	TRBJ1-4	TGTGCCAGCAGCTTAACGGGGGGCCATAATGAAAAACTGTTTTTT	CASSLTGGHNEKLFF
TRBV11-2	TRBD2	once	TRBJ2-3	TGTGCCAGCAGCTTGCAGCGGGGGAGCACAGATACGCAGTATTTT	CASSLQRGSTDTQYF
TRBV19	-	-	TRBJ2-3	TGTGCCAGTAGAAACCGACAGGCAGGTACAGATACGCAGTATTTT	CASRNRQAGTDTQYF
TRBV6-1	TRBD1	-	TRBJ1-4	TGTGCCAGCAGTGAACCGGCAGGGGGGTATGAAAAACTGTTTTTT	CASSEPAGGYEKLFF